The entry below gives a single T cell receptor beta chain sequence along with its context. There is no known antigen for this receptor. Base quality data are lacking; no much larger clone is found one base away. The CDR3 holds 15 amino acids from the cysteine to the phenylalanine. Solely the CDR3 DNA is kept, with 45 bases framed from the first base. The germline ends are 9 bases apart after V is trimmed by 1 base and J by 2 bases. The germline V gene encodes CDR1 SGHTA and CDR2 FQGNSA. The sample comes from a study of PD-1 blockade in mismatch repair-deficient tumors (dated by TCRdb to the late 2010s). At the level of the whole study: Between September 2013 and 2016, the trial enrolled approximately 91 consecutive patients with approximately 13 types of mismatch repair-deficient cancer, all of whom had received prior treatment and were progressing. Tumor-associated T cell clones in the peripheral blood of patients responding to PD-1 blockade were tracked using deep sequencing of TCR CDR3 regions.

Mismatch repair deficiency in every enrolled patient was established by polymerase chain reaction or immunohistochemistry. Three patients who responded to pembrolizumab therapy underwent TCR sequencing. The phase II trial prospectively tested pembrolizumab PD-1 blockade in advanced mismatch repair-deficient cancers regardless of tissue of origin. Serial peripheral blood T cell samples were collected before and at multiple times after starting PD-1 blockade. Blood sampling times were reported as weeks after the first pembrolizumab dose. General findings and caveats noted by the study authors: Clones residing in the tumor, which were often undetectable in blood before treatment, expanded quickly after pembrolizumab and then contracted, generally before radiologic responses.

Libraries were prepared through the immunoSEQ multiplex PCR assay. The table comes from immuneACCESS by way of TCRdb, which keeps in-frame sequences with V and J called. Part of the clones is missing from these tables; in studies checked, under half for an unresolved V gene and the rest for unknown reasons. The sample table lists approximately 80,000 clones, roughly 80% of them with a count of one. Over 4.5% of the sample is taken by the ten largest. Here the sequenced sample was peripheral blood, taken 44 weeks after starting pembrolizumab. The TCR comes from an adult with mismatch repair-deficient cancer. The receptor chain draws on TRBV7-2 and TRBJ1-3; confidence is insufficient to name the D gene. The CDR3 here reads CASSLDRGPGNTIYF. The nucleotide sequence is given as TGTGCCAGCAGCTTAGATAGAGGGCCTGGAAACACCATATATTTT.